This T cell receptor beta chain was sequenced during a study of T cells of healthy individuals. The length of the CDR3 is 14 residues. V dropped 5 bases and J dropped 0 bases, with 11 bases sitting between them. The germline CDR1 and CDR2 sequences are SNHLY and FYNNEI. In TCRdb, the 5' RACE reads were re-called with MiXCR into one record per CDR3 protein. This table holds about 41,000 distinct CDR3 sequences, 3.5% to 5.5% found once. The J gene is TRBJ2-7, the V gene TRBV2; maybe TRBD1 (6 bases). This TCR was sampled from a human donor in good health. The CDR3 DNA sequence: TGTGCCAGCAGTTCGGACAGCAGCTCCTACGAGCAGTACTTC. It yields the protein CASSSDSSSYEQYF.